This paragraph covers one T cell receptor beta chain sequence. An end of the junction differs from the germline gene, which may be a read error. Enrollment of patients from Seattle took place during active infection, with longitudinal follow-up. The data were obtained in a study of blood T cell repertoires in COVID-19. At the level of the study: Collection of acute and convalescent COVID-19 samples took place in the United States, Italy and Spain. From T cells, B-cell-depleted T cells, or PBMCs came the material, which was cDNA or gDNA.

Methods used by the authors: Amplification with reference gene primers provided the estimates of nucleated cell counts. Method: immunoSEQ multiplex PCR; TCRdb's copy keeps in-frame clones and lacks some. V and J calls plus clone size are reproduced from that table; the DNA served to infer D and trimming. The table lists 150,000 to 200,000 clones, 82% of them singletons, with approximately 7.8% in the top ten. The germline V gene has CDR1 SQVTM and CDR2 ANQGSEA. There are 14 residues in the CDR3. The TCR was taken from a woman aged 60 to 75 with COVID-19, enrolled during active disease. The sample was peripheral blood. This chain connects TRBV29-1 to TRBJ1-3, with TRBD1 matching over 7 bases. The CDR3 nucleotides read TGCAGCGTAGAAGGGGGCGAAACTGGAAACACCATATATTTT. Its protein is CSVEGGETGNTIYF.